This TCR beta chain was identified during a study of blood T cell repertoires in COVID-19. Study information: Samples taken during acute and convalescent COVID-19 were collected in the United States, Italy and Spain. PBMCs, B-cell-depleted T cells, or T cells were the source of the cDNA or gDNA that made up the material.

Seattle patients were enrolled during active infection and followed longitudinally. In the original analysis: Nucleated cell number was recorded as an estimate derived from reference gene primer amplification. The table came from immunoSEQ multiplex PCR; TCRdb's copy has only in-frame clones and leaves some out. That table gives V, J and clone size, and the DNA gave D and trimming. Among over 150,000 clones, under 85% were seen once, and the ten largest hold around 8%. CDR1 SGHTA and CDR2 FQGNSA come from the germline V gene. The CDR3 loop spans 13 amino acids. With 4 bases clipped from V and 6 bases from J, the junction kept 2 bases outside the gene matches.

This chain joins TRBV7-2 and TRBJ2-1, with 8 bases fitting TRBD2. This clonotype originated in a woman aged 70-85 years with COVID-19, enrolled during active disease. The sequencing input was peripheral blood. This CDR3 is CASSWSGSNEQFF. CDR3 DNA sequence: TGTGCCAGCAGCTGGAGCGGGAGCAATGAGCAGTTCTTC.